The clone carrying this TCR beta chain came up a few times. Its cognate antigen is unknown. The sample comes from a study of long-term antiretroviral therapy in people with HIV. CDR3 size: 16 residues. V lost 0 bases and J lost 2; bases outside the gene matches: 5. Germline V gene data show CDR1 as MNHEY and CDR2 as SMNVEV (reference sequence). Runs used v3.0 of the immunoSEQ assay and were done at survey level. Assay: immunoSEQ multiplex PCR; the TCRdb copy retains only in-frame clones and omits some. The sample records around 21,000 clones, 88% being singletons. Study findings and constraints: Records did not include ART adherence, viral resistance or therapy changes.

The sample here was unsorted PBMCs, taken 2.3 years after starting antiretroviral therapy. The sequence was collected from a man aged 55 to 69 with HIV. The chain combines TRBV27 with TRBJ2-7; 9 bases fit TRBD1. CDR3 sequence (DNA): TGTGCCAGCAGTTTATCGCGAGGACAGGGGACCTACGAGCAGTACTTC. Translation: CASSLSRGQGTYEQYF.